This is a list of T cell receptor beta chains from one sample in a study of long-term antiretroviral therapy in people with HIV. The table came from immunoSEQ multiplex PCR; TCRdb's copy has only in-frame clones and leaves some out. The sample consists of 24,000 or so clones, around 83% of them appearing once. Sample: unsorted PBMCs, taken 1.9 years after starting antiretroviral therapy. The receptors were gathered from a woman in her twenties or thirties with HIV. CDR3s include the opening cysteine and the closing phenylalanine or tryptophan. The order of the fields is CDR3 protein, J gene, V gene.

CDR3 protein: CALEQGFNTEAFF
J gene: TRBJ1-1
V gene: TRBV30

CDR3 protein: CAWIPGMPLGAFF
J gene: TRBJ1-1
V gene: TRBV30

CDR3 protein: CASSLHRNTEAFF
J gene: TRBJ1-1
V gene: TRBV5-8

CDR3 protein: CASSDRDTGELFF
J gene: TRBJ2-2
V gene: TRBV6-4

CDR3 protein: CASSELTGELTSLHF
J gene: TRBJ1-6
V gene: TRBV5-1

CDR3 protein: CASSSQQGSGELFF
J gene: TRBJ2-2
V gene: TRBV7-2

CDR3 protein: CASSEDRVTANYGYTF
J gene: TRBJ1-2
V gene: TRBV6-1

CDR3 protein: CASTPGPGNTIYF
J gene: TRBJ1-3
V gene: TRBV6-5

CDR3 protein: CASSVNTGELFF
J gene: TRBJ2-2
V gene: TRBV9

CDR3 protein: CSARDRGEQFF
J gene: TRBJ2-1
V gene: TRBV20-1

CDR3 protein: CAWSHVEGNSPLHF
J gene: TRBJ1-6
V gene: TRBV30

CDR3 protein: CASSLTGELFF
J gene: TRBJ2-2
V gene: TRBV25-1

CDR3 protein: CASSSPRGGEETQYF
J gene: TRBJ2-5
V gene: TRBV6-6

CDR3 protein: CASNTPSGGVIGTDTQYF
J gene: TRBJ2-3
V gene: TRBV2

CDR3 protein: CASSRSVLETQYF
J gene: TRBJ2-5
V gene: TRBV5-6

CDR3 protein: CASSLGHMNTEAFF
J gene: TRBJ1-1
V gene: TRBV11-1

CDR3 protein: CSAGGDRVSLNTEAFF
J gene: TRBJ1-1
V gene: TRBV29-1

CDR3 protein: CASSQTRVASTDTQYF
J gene: TRBJ2-3
V gene: TRBV4-1

CDR3 protein: CASSLAAGTTEAFF
J gene: TRBJ1-1
V gene: TRBV11-2

CDR3 protein: CASSLVVGGPGYEQYF
J gene: TRBJ2-7
V gene: TRBV13

CDR3 protein: CAWSDSAYGYTF
J gene: TRBJ1-2
V gene: TRBV30

CDR3 protein: CASSPPDSPAYEQYF
J gene: .
V gene: TRBV18

CDR3 protein: CSVGAPPGNEQFF
J gene: TRBJ2-1
V gene: TRBV29-1

CDR3 protein: CASGLTTNYGYTF
J gene: TRBJ1-2
V gene: TRBV12-5

CDR3 protein: CASSYRDKYEKLFF
J gene: TRBJ1-4
V gene: TRBV5-8

CDR3 protein: CAISESGSGGNTGELFF
J gene: TRBJ2-2
V gene: TRBV10-3

CDR3 protein: CAWSSNRAGSNTEAFF
J gene: TRBJ1-1
V gene: TRBV30

CDR3 protein: CASSEPGQPQHF
J gene: TRBJ1-5
V gene: TRBV2

CDR3 protein: CASSEQEQYNSPLHF
J gene: TRBJ1-6
V gene: TRBV9

CDR3 protein: CASSFQGAGANVLTF
J gene: TRBJ2-6
V gene: TRBV5-1

CDR3 protein: CASSLTGTSGGELFF
J gene: TRBJ2-2
V gene: TRBV5-1

CDR3 protein: CAITPNSGGASNTAGELFF
J gene: TRBJ2-2
V gene: TRBV10-3

CDR3 protein: CASSGLPQSGYTF
J gene: TRBJ1-2
V gene: TRBV6-1

CDR3 protein: CASSPRESSSRGYTF
J gene: TRBJ1-2
V gene: TRBV6-6

CDR3 protein: CASSFGHLNTGELFF
J gene: TRBJ2-2
V gene: TRBV11-3

CDR3 protein: CSVPARTEQYF
J gene: TRBJ2-7
V gene: TRBV29-1

CDR3 protein: CSVASRGGQETQYF
J gene: TRBJ2-5
V gene: TRBV29-1

CDR3 protein: CASSDLGWGGGAADTQYF
J gene: TRBJ2-3
V gene: TRBV2

CDR3 protein: CASSRRTGDTQYF
J gene: TRBJ2-3
V gene: TRBV4-1

CDR3 protein: CASSERGGVGNQPQHF
J gene: TRBJ1-5
V gene: TRBV6-1

CDR3 protein: CASSGQKHRDRGGYGYTF
J gene: TRBJ1-2
V gene: TRBV21-1

CDR3 protein: CASSLPPLSNGAELYQETQYF
J gene: TRBJ2-5
V gene: TRBV5-1

CDR3 protein: CASSPSDSKAFF
J gene: TRBJ1-1
V gene: TRBV18

CDR3 protein: CASSPDLGGDLYGYTF
J gene: TRBJ1-2
V gene: TRBV7-8

CDR3 protein: CASSLDDVDRVLGYTF
J gene: TRBJ1-2
V gene: TRBV5-1

CDR3 protein: CASSLGGAQNYGYTF
J gene: TRBJ1-2
V gene: TRBV7-9

CDR3 protein: CASSHPGQLNTGELFF
J gene: TRBJ2-2
V gene: TRBV14

CDR3 protein: CASTPRGRWFTEAFF
J gene: TRBJ1-1
V gene: TRBV27

CDR3 protein: CASSLGFMNTEAFF
J gene: TRBJ1-1
V gene: TRBV7-2

CDR3 protein: CASGRGTDLGNEQFF
J gene: TRBJ2-1
V gene: TRBV12-5

CDR3 protein: CASTLKDRGFLGYTF
J gene: TRBJ1-2
V gene: TRBV5-5

CDR3 protein: CASSRPGFEKLFF
J gene: TRBJ1-4
V gene: TRBV27

CDR3 protein: CASSDYGYTF
J gene: TRBJ1-2
V gene: TRBV19

CDR3 protein: CASSAQGMNTEAFF
J gene: TRBJ1-1
V gene: TRBV5-5

CDR3 protein: CASGPRANYGYTF
J gene: TRBJ1-2
V gene: TRBV7-3

CDR3 protein: CASSWVQGLSYNEQFF
J gene: TRBJ2-1
V gene: TRBV6-5